One and the same sample provided the 25 T cell receptor beta chains below, sequenced in a study of T cells in Graves' hyperthyroidism and ophthalmopathy. TCR beta CDR3 sequences were amplified from RNA transcripts. First-round RT-PCR targeting the TCR CDR3 was performed with the HTBI primer set. TCRdb redid the calling of the multiplex PCR reads with MiXCR, one entry per CDR3 protein. The sample lists about 640,000 distinct CDR3 sequences, around 20% occurring once. The sample consisted of blood. Every receptor here comes from a man younger than 40 with Graves' ophthalmopathy.

This clonotype showed up just a few times. The chain uses TRBV28 and TRBJ2-3, with 7 bases identical to TRBD2. The CDR3 runs to 13 residues. CDR1 and CDR2 (germline): MDHEN, SYDVKM. V was clipped by 3 bases and J by 7 bases; unmatched bases: 4. CDR3 bases: TGTGCCAGCAGTTTCGGACTAGTGTATACGCAGTATTTT. Translation gives CASSFGLVYTQYF.

The sample holds many counts of this clonotype. The chain links TRBV27 to TRBJ2-1, with unresolved D. Between the trimmed V and J ends, which lost 6 bases and 4 bases, there was a span of 7 bases. This CDR3 contains 12 residues. The germline V gene encodes CDR1 MNHEY and CDR2 SMNVEV (reference sequence). CDR3 in DNA: TGTGCCAGCAGGAGGTCGTACAATGAGCAGTTCTTC. This encodes CASRRSYNEQFF.

V gene TRBV28 combines with J gene TRBJ2-7; 8 positions agree with TRBD1. CDR3 size: 15 residues. V lost 6 bases to trimming and J lost 6 bases; unmatched junction nucleotides: 13. Germline assignment: CDR1 MDHEN and CDR2 SYDVKM. The CDR3 DNA follows: TGTGCCAGCAGCCGCCGACAGGGGCGGCGGGGCGAGCAGTACTTC. This gives the protein CASSRRQGRRGEQYF.

This clonotype showed up just a few times. This rearrangement joins TRBV5-4 to TRBJ2-3; 10 bases are shared with TRBD1. Per germline, CDR1 SGHNT and CDR2 YYREEE (reference sequence). The CDR3 has 15 residues. J gave up 4 bases and V 3 bases, and 5 bases lay outside the gene matches. The CDR3 is CASSSKGQGSDTQYF. The CDR3 DNA reads TGTGCCAGCAGCTCGAAGGGACAGGGGTCAGATACGCAGTATTTT.

The chain joins TRBV7-3 to TRBJ2-7, with D possibly TRBD1 on 5 matching bases. This CDR3 has 16 amino acids. Trimming stripped 5 bases from V and 0 bases from J, with 17 bases between. Germline assignment: CDR1 SGHTA and CDR2 FQGTGA. The CDR3 region has the DNA TGTGCCAGCAGCCCACAGGTTAAAGTAAGCTCCTACGAGCAGTACTTC. Its protein is CASSPQVKVSSYEQYF.

This clonotype appeared many times. The chain couples TRBV28 to TRBJ2-3; 7 positions match TRBD2. The length of the CDR3 is 14 residues. Trimming took 7 bases from V and 1 from J; bases not matched to a gene: 5. Looked up from germline, CDR1 is MDHEN and CDR2 is SYDVKM. DNA of the CDR3: TGTGCCAGCATGGCGGGAGATGGCACAGATACGCAGTATTTT. Translated, it gives CASMAGDGTDTQYF.

The rearrangement uses TRBV2 and TRBJ2-3; 8 nucleotides line up with TRBD2. CDR3 size: 14 residues. The germline V gene has CDR1 SNHLY and CDR2 FYNNEI. V shed 3 bases and J 1 base; nucleotides not matched to a gene: 0. DNA for the CDR3: TGTGCCAGCAGTGACGGGGGGGGCACAGATACGCAGTATTTT. Its protein product is CASSDGGGTDTQYF.

The table lists this clonotype with a few counts. This chain uses TRBV30 with TRBJ2-7; D not resolved. This CDR3 is built from 12 residues. The germline V gene encodes CDR1 GTSNPN and CDR2 SVGIG (reference sequence). V was trimmed by 0 bases and J by 4 bases, leaving 7 bases between them. The CDR3 DNA follows: TGTGCCTGGAGTGTATTGTGGTACGAGCAGTACTTC. It is translated as CAWSVLWYEQYF.

The chain combines TRBV4-2 with TRBJ2-5; 13 nucleotides agree with TRBD2. Germline V gives CDR1 LGHNA, CDR2 YNFKEQ. The length of the CDR3 is 20 residues. Unmatched junction bases numbered 14, after V lost 4 bases and J lost 0 bases. The CDR3 bases are TGTGCCAGCAGCCTACTAACTAGCGGGAGGGCTTGGGGTAACCAAGAGACCCAGTACTTC. Protein sequence: CASSLLTSGRAWGNQETQYF.

This clonotype was detected ten times or more. The chain recombines TRBV20-1 with TRBJ2-7, with D unclear. Trimming removed 6 bases at V and 1 base at J, with 10 bases between. The germline gives CDR1 DFQATT, CDR2 SNEGSKA (reference sequence). The CDR3 runs to 12 residues. CDR3 DNA sequence: TGCAGTGCGGATCCCATTTCCTACGAGCAGTACTTC. Its translation: CSADPISYEQYF.

In this sample, this clonotype turned up a few times. The chain is built from TRBV27 and TRBJ2-7, with TRBD2 matching over 7 bases. This CDR3 is built from 15 residues. The V and J ends lost 1 base and 4 bases, in that order; junction bases with no gene match: 7. The germline V gene encodes CDR1 MNHEY and CDR2 SMNVEV (reference sequence). Here the CDR3 DNA reads TGTGCCAGCAGTTTATGGCCTAGCGGACAATACGAGCAGTACTTC. As protein: CASSLWPSGQYEQYF.

The chain joins TRBV6-5 to TRBJ2-3, with 12 bases aligning to TRBD2. Unmatched junction bases numbered 5, after V lost 2 bases and J lost 2 bases. Germline CDR1 MNHEY, CDR2 SVGAGI. There are 17 residues in the CDR3. This CDR3 is CASSYAGLAGATDTQYF. The CDR3 DNA reads TGTGCCAGCAGTTACGCGGGACTAGCGGGCGCCACAGATACGCAGTATTTT.

This clonotype was observed many times. J is TRBJ2-7 and V is TRBV14; TRBD1 is a possible D gene (5 bases). V lost 0 bases to trimming and J lost 5 bases, with 8 bases between them. The CDR3 loop spans 13 amino acids. Germline V gives CDR1 SGHDN, CDR2 FVKESK. The CDR3 nucleotides are TGTGCCAGCAGCCAAGATCGCAGGGACGAGCAGTACTTC. Residues: CASSQDRRDEQYF.

The chain links TRBV27 to TRBJ2-4; TRBD2 matches at 9 bases. Germline trimming cut 5 bases from V and 3 bases from J; bases unmatched to any gene: 8. CDR1 is MNHEY, CDR2 SMNVEV, per germline (reference sequence). The CDR3 runs 16 residues. The CDR3 DNA reads TGTGCCAGCAGTGCGAGCCGCGGGAGGGGCAAAAACATTCAGTACTTC. It is translated as CASSASRGRGKNIQYF.

This clonotype occurred a few times. The V call is TRBV18, the J call TRBJ1-4; D unresolved. This CDR3 has 15 residues. Trimming cost V 3 bases and J 7 bases, with 15 bases left between them. CDR1 and CDR2 (germline): KGHSH, LQKENI. The CDR3 sequence: CASSPKNREAEKLFF. The CDR3 DNA follows: TGTGCCAGCTCACCGAAGAATAGGGAAGCTGAAAAACTGTTTTTT.

This clonotype was observed a handful of times. This chain connects TRBV9 to TRBJ2-3; D is uncertain. V lost 5 bases and J lost 1, with 14 bases in between. The V gene's germline CDR1 is SGDLS and CDR2 YYNGEE. The CDR3 extends over 15 amino acids. The CDR3 protein is CASRMGPSGTDTQYF. The CDR3 coding sequence is TGTGCCAGCAGGATGGGCCCCTCAGGCACAGATACGCAGTATTTT.

V gene TRBV12-3 or TRBV12-4 combines with J gene TRBJ2-1, with D maybe TRBD2 (7 bases). This CDR3 is 16 amino acids long. The V and J ends lost 5 bases and 0 bases respectively, with 14 bases between them. CDR3 residues: CASSRGVGASYNEQFF. In DNA form, the CDR3 reads TGTGCCAGCAGTCGGGGGGTGGGGGCCTCCTACAATGAGCAGTTCTTC.

In its sample, this clonotype was seen many times. The chain is built from TRBV28 and TRBJ1-5, with 7 bases fitting TRBD1. Trimming removed 8 bases from V and 9 bases from J; junction bases left unmatched: 10. The CDR3 covers 13 residues. CDR1 is MDHEN, CDR2 SYDVKM, per germline. The CDR3 DNA reads TGTGCCAGCGGGGTGGAGGGGGCGCGGCCCCAGCATTTT. This encodes CASGVEGARPQHF.

The gene calls are TRBV27 and TRBJ2-7; TRBD2 matches at 7 bases. The CDR3 has 16 residues. Germline-derived CDR1 and CDR2 are MNHEY and SMNVEV (reference sequence). Losses at the gene ends were 3 bases for V and 4 bases for J; bases not matched to a gene: 12. CDR3 protein: CASSLSPSAGKYEQYF. In DNA form, the CDR3 reads TGTGCCAGCAGTTTGTCCCCTTCAGCGGGAAAGTACGAGCAGTACTTC.

The chain employs TRBV6-2 or TRBV6-3 and TRBJ2-7; D tentatively fits TRBD1 or TRBD2 (5 bases each). Trimming took 8 bases from V and 5 from J, leaving 10 bases between them. Germline V gives CDR1 MNHEY, CDR2 SVGEGT. CDR3 length: 11 residues. In nucleotides, the CDR3 is TGTGCCAGCTCCGGGACCGACGAGCAGTACTTC. Protein: CASSGTDEQYF.

This clonotype was seen a handful of times. CDR3 nucleotides: TGTGCCAGCAATACCGGTAGGGTATTAAACACTGAAGCTTTCTTT. It encodes CASNTGRVLNTEAFF. V usage is TRBV2 and J usage is TRBJ1-1, with D uncertain. The length of the CDR3 is 15 residues. Germline V CDR1 and CDR2: SNHLY, FYNNEI. V was pared by 7 bases and J by 2 bases, with 17 bases between. Supplemented by reference TRBV2 and TRBJ1-1, the full variable domain reads EPEVTQTPSHQVTQMGQEVILRCVPISNHLYFYWYRQILGQKVEFLVSFYNNEISEKSEIFDDQFSVERPDGSNFTLKIRSTKLEDSAMYFCASNTGRVLNTEAFFGQGTRLTVV.

There are a few counts of this clonotype. This rearrangement joins TRBV20-1 to TRBJ2-1; TRBD1 aligns across 11 bases. V lost 5 bases to trimming and J lost 7 bases; unmatched junction nucleotides: 7. Germline assignment: CDR1 DFQATT and CDR2 SNEGSKA (reference sequence). This CDR3 contains 14 residues. The CDR3 sequence: CSARFGTGGNEQFF. Written as DNA, the CDR3 is TGCAGTGCTCGTTTCGGGACAGGGGGTAATGAGCAGTTCTTC.

The CDR3 loop reads CAWSVFGSVRDNEQFF. CDR3 in DNA: TGTGCCTGGAGTGTATTCGGTAGCGTCAGGGACAATGAGCAGTTCTTC. The rearrangement joins TRBV30 to TRBJ2-1, with D perhaps TRBD1 or TRBD2 (5 bases each). The CDR3 extends over 16 amino acids. With 0 bases removed from V and 5 bases from J, the gap between germline ends came to 17 bases. Germline CDR1 reads GTSNPN; CDR2 reads SVGIG (reference sequence). The entire variable domain, with the rest obtained from reference TRBV30 and TRBJ2-1, is as follows: SQTIHQWPATLVQPVGSPLSLECTVEGTSNPNLYWYRQAAGRGLQLLFYSVGIGQISSEVPQNLSASRPQDRQFILSSKKLLLSDSGFYLCAWSVFGSVRDNEQFFGPGTRLTVL.

The rearrangement joins TRBV20-1 to TRBJ1-1; D gene ambiguous. The CDR3 is 13 amino acids. Germline V gene data show CDR1 as DFQATT and CDR2 as SNEGSKA (reference sequence). V was pared by 6 bases and J by 0 bases, with 11 bases between. The CDR3 DNA reads TGCAGTGCCCCTATCGTAATGAACACTGAAGCTTTCTTT. Protein sequence: CSAPIVMNTEAFF.

This clonotype occurred many times. The chain carries TRBV3-1 and TRBJ2-5, with 8 bases identical to TRBD2. CDR1 and CDR2 (germline): LGHDT, YNNKEL (reference sequence). Trimming removed 0 bases from V and 2 bases from J; junction bases left unmatched: 2. The CDR3 is 15 residues long. The chain's CDR3 is CASSQDSGTQETQYF. For the CDR3, the DNA is TGTGCCAGCAGCCAAGATAGCGGGACACAAGAGACCCAGTACTTC.